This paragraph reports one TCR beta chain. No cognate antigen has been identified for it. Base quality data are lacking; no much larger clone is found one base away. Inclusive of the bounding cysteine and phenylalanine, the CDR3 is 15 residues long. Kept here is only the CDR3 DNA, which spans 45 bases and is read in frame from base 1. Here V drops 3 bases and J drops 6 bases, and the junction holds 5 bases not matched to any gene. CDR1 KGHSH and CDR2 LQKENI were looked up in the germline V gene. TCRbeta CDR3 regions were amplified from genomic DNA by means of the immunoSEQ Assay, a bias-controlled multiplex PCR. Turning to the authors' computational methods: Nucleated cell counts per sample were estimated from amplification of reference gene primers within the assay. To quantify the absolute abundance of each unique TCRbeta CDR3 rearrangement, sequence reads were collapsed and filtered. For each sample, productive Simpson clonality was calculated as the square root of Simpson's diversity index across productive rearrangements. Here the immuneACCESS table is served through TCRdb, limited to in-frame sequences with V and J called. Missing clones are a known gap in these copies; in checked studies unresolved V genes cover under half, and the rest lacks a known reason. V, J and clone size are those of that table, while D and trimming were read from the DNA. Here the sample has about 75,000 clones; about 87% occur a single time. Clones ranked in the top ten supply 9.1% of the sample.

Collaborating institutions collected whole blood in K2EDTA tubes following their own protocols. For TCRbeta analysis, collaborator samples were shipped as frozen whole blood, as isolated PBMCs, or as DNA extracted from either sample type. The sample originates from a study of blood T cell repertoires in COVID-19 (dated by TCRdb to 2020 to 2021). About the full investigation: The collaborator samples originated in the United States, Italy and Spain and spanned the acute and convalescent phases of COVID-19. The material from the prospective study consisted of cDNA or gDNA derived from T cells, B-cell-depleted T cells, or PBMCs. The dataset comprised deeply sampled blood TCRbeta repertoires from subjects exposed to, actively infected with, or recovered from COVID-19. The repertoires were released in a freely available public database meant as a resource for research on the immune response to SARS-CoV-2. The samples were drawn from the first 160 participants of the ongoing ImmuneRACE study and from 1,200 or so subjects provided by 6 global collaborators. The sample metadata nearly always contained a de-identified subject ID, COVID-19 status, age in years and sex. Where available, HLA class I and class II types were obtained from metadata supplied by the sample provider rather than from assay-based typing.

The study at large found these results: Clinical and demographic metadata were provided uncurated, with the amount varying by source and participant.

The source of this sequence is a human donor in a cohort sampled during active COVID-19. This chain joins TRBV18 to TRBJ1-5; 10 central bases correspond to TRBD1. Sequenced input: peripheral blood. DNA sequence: TGTGCCAGCTCACCGGGACAGGGGATAAGTCAGCCCCAGCATTTT. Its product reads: CASSPGQGISQPQHF.